One sample yielded the 16 T cell receptor beta chains listed below, sequenced in a study of Graves' ophthalmopathy and Graves' hyperthyroidism. The authors amplified TCR beta CDR3 regions from RNA transcripts. After a first-round RT-PCR with HTBI primers, a second-round multiplex PCR was run. TCRdb re-called the multiplex PCR reads through MiXCR, storing one row per CDR3 protein. The top ten clones hold roughly 10% of a sample with roughly 500,000 distinct CDR3 sequences, under 15% of them seen once. Sequencing used blood. The receptors shown here come from a young woman with Graves' ophthalmopathy.

This clonotype was counted at least ten times. This chain connects TRBV19 to TRBJ1-6; D is ambiguous. CDR1 is LNHDA, CDR2 SQIVND, per germline (reference sequence). The CDR3 has 13 amino acids. Trimming removed 4 bases from V and 16 bases from J, with 17 bases in between. The CDR3 reads CASSTQDGGDLHF. In nucleotides, the CDR3 is TGTGCCAGTAGTACCCAGGACGGCGGGGATCTCCACTTT.

This clonotype was observed at least ten times. The rearrangement joins TRBV19 to TRBJ2-2; D uncertain. Germline-derived CDR1 and CDR2 are LNHDA and SQIVND (reference sequence). V lost 8 bases, J lost 5 bases, and 18 bases lay in between. This CDR3 is 15 amino acids long. The CDR3 is CASLPLGIETGELFF. Here the CDR3 DNA reads TGTGCCAGTCTTCCGCTAGGGATCGAAACCGGGGAGCTGTTTTTT.

V is TRBV7-9 and J is TRBJ2-2; a possible D gene is TRBD1 (5 bases). Looked up from germline, CDR1 is SEHNR and CDR2 is FQNEAQ (reference sequence). Trimming took 10 bases from V and 5 from J, leaving 14 bases between them. This CDR3 comprises 13 residues. This CDR3 is CATPKGETGELFF. CDR3 nucleotide sequence: TGTGCCACCCCGAAAGGGGAAACCGGGGAGCTGTTTTTT.

This clonotype was recorded many times. This rearrangement joins TRBV11-2 to TRBJ2-7; 7 bases match TRBD1. V trimming: 3 bases; J trimming: 3 bases; junction bases outside the gene matches: 17. The CDR3 contains 18 residues. CDR1 and CDR2 from the germline V gene are SGHAT and FQNNGV. The CDR3 region has the DNA TGTGCCAGCAGCTTCCGGGGCCAACCGGGACAGCTCCTCTACGAGCAGTACTTC. This codes for CASSFRGQPGQLLYEQYF.

The table lists this clonotype with a few counts. J is TRBJ2-5 and V is TRBV4-1, with 8 positions matching TRBD1. The germline V gene encodes CDR1 MGHRA and CDR2 YSYEKL. This CDR3 has 15 residues. V lost 4 bases to trimming and J lost 4 bases; unmatched junction nucleotides: 8. The CDR3 region has the DNA TGCGCCAGCAGCCCGCCGTGGGGACAGGTAGAGACCCAGTACTTC. Encoded protein: CASSPPWGQVETQYF.

This clonotype was seen ten or more times. The chain employs TRBV28 and TRBJ2-4; D may match TRBD1 or TRBD2 (5 bases each). Trimming stripped 5 bases from V and 7 bases from J, with 18 bases between. CDR1 MDHEN and CDR2 SYDVKM come from the germline V gene. CDR3 length: 15 amino acids. As DNA, the CDR3 is TGTGCCAGCAGTACAGGACTTATACCTGTGAACATTCAGTACTTC. Protein sequence: CASSTGLIPVNIQYF.

This clonotype appeared many times. The chain joins TRBV7-2 to TRBJ2-5; D possibly corresponds to TRBD2 (7 bases). Trimming removed 5 bases at V and 5 bases at J, with 18 bases between. The CDR3 length is 15 residues. The V gene's germline CDR1 is SGHTA and CDR2 FQGNSA. Here the CDR3 DNA reads TGTGCCAGCAGCCCACGTCGGGGGGCGGGGGAGACCCAGTACTTC. Residues: CASSPRRGAGETQYF.

This clonotype was seen many times. The CDR3 nucleotides read TGTGCCAGCAGTTGGCCTGGAGCCAGCACCACCGGGGAGCTGTTTTTT. Encoded protein: CASSWPGASTTGELFF. The J gene is TRBJ2-2, the V gene TRBV6-5; D remains ambiguous. Germline CDR1 and CDR2: MNHEY and SVGAGI. The CDR3 consists of 16 residues. The V gene lost 4 bases and the J gene lost 4 bases, with 16 bases spanning the gap.

The CDR3: CASSIGGGAGELFF. For the CDR3, the DNA is TGTGCCAGTAGTATTGGCGGGGGGGCCGGGGAGCTGTTTTTT. This chain uses TRBV19 with TRBJ2-2, with 9 bases aligning to TRBD2. Germline-derived CDR1 and CDR2 are LNHDA and SQIVND (reference sequence). The CDR3 totals 14 residues. Trimming at V came to 3 bases and at J to 6 bases, leaving 2 bases not matched to a gene.

There are a few counts of this clonotype. The germline gene is not matched at one end of the junction; a read error may be the cause. V gene TRBV12-3 or TRBV12-4 combines with J gene TRBJ2-5; D may be TRBD2 (5 bases). The CDR3 is made up of 12 amino acids. The CDR3 DNA follows: TGTGCCAGCAGTTTAGGATGGGAGACCAAGTACTTC. Residues: CASSLGWETKYF.

On this clonotype: A much larger clone lies one base from this, so it may be a read error. The CDR3 reads CASSIVGQGSHEQYF. The CDR3 DNA reads as TGTGCCAGCAGCATAGTCGGACAGGGGTCCCACGAGCAGTACTTC. The rearrangement uses TRBV11-1 and TRBJ2-7; 9 bases line up with TRBD1. This CDR3 has 15 residues. The trim removed 5 bases at V and 5 bases at J, leaving 10 bases unmatched. Germline V CDR1 and CDR2: SGHAT, FQDESV (reference sequence).

At least ten counts were recorded for this clonotype. CDR3 sequence reads: CSVEDSFQTGTYEQYF. The CDR3 DNA reads TGCAGCGTTGAAGATTCCTTTCAGACAGGGACCTACGAGCAGTACTTC. V gene TRBV29-1 combines with J gene TRBJ2-7; TRBD1 matches 7 bases. The germline CDR1 and CDR2 sequences are SQVTM and ANQGSEA. V shed 0 bases and J 2 bases; nucleotides not matched to a gene: 10. The CDR3 totals 16 residues.

This clonotype was recorded at least ten times. The rearrangement joins TRBV20-1 to TRBJ1-1; D perhaps matches TRBD1 (6 bases). The CDR3 contains 14 residues. CDR1 is DFQATT and CDR2 is SNEGSKA in the germline V gene (reference sequence). The V end lost 1 base, the J end lost 11 bases, and 20 bases lay between the germline ends. CDR3 in DNA: TGCAGTGCTAGAGGCCCCTTAAGTACAGGGAACGCTTTCTTT. This codes for CSARGPLSTGNAFF.

The sample holds many counts of this clonotype. The J gene is TRBJ1-5, the V gene TRBV2; no definite D call. The CDR3 is 13 residues long. The germline CDR1 and CDR2 sequences are SNHLY and FYNNEI. Trimming removed 3 bases from V and 0 bases from J, with 3 bases in between. CDR3 DNA: TGTGCCAGCAGTGATGATAGCAATCAGCCCCAGCATTTT. Protein sequence: CASSDDSNQPQHF.

This clonotype was picked up many times. The chain has TRBV20-1 and TRBJ2-6; 8 bases agree with TRBD1. Germline CDR1 and CDR2: DFQATT and SNEGSKA (reference sequence). Trimming cost V 6 bases and J 1 base; bases outside gene matches: 2. The CDR3 covers 14 residues. This CDR3 reads CSANRGSGANVLTF. CDR3 nucleotide sequence: TGCAGTGCGAACAGGGGGTCTGGGGCCAACGTCCTGACTTTC.

This clonotype has a count of ten or more. The chain employs TRBV29-1 and TRBJ1-2; 10 bases agree with TRBD1. The V gene's germline CDR1 is SQVTM and CDR2 ANQGSEA. The V gene end was trimmed by 8 bases and the J gene end by 6 bases; junction bases not matched to a gene: 9. The CDR3 runs to 13 residues. CDR3 residues: CSIRDRGHDGYTF. The CDR3 nucleotides are TGCAGCATTCGGGACAGGGGTCATGATGGCTACACCTTC. The complete variable domain, with remaining parts taken from reference TRBV29-1 and TRBJ1-2, reads SAVISQKPSRDICQRGTSLTIQCQVDSQVTMMFWYRQQPGQSLTLIATANQGSEATYESGFVIDKFPISRPNLTFSTLTVSNMSPEDSSIYLCSIRDRGHDGYTFGSGTRLTVV.